This T cell receptor (beta chain) was documented in a study of T cell repertoires in cytomegalovirus infection. Overall study context: An indication of both CMV infection and matching HLA type came from public TCR beta signatures. The study's findings and limits: The cumulative frequency of public TCR beta families distinguished individuals who carried CMV together with the relevant HLA. HLA-C-restricted CMV-specific TCR beta clonotypes were dominant in the ex vivo response.

Worth noting for this clonotype: Its specificity is not known.

The germline V gene has CDR1 SGHTA and CDR2 FQGNSA. Trimming pared 1 base from V and 5 bases from J, leaving 12 bases between. The CDR3 spans 15 residues. MiXCR was run by TCRdb on the reads, yielding one entry per CDR3 protein. Here the sample spans more than 400,000 distinct CDR3 sequences, around 27% being singletons. This TCR was recovered from a human donor in good health (CMV status not recorded). Some clones in this sample may be carry-over from other donors' samples. The chain links TRBV7-2 to TRBJ2-1; D gene unclear. Specimen: PBMCs. The CDR3 sequence: CASSLVVRTNNEQFF. As DNA, the CDR3 is TGTGCCAGCAGCTTAGTTGTGCGGACCAACAATGAGCAGTTCTTC.